These 30 T cell receptor beta chains were sequenced from one sample in a study of T cell repertoires in cytomegalovirus infection. TCRdb re-called the reads through MiXCR, storing one row per CDR3 protein. The repertoire consists of 650,000 to 850,000 distinct CDR3 sequences, with roughly 29% occurring once and the leading ten covering roughly 14%. The antigens for these receptors are not known. Sequenced material: cultured CD8+ T cells from PBMCs, taken from culture after CMV antigen stimulation. The receptors come from a human donor in good health (CMV status not recorded). Some clones in this sample may be carry-over from other donors' samples.

This clonotype occurred a few times. V usage is TRBV5-6 and J usage is TRBJ1-1; D may be TRBD1 (6 bases). Germline V lookup: CDR1 SGHDT, CDR2 YYEEEE. Trimming took off 7 bases at V and 4 bases at J, with 11 bases between the two ends. The CDR3 has 12 amino acids. DNA of the CDR3: TGTGCCAGCGGAAGGGGGACCACTGAAGCTTTCTTT. Protein sequence: CASGRGTTEAFF.

This chain joins TRBV7-3 and TRBJ1-5, with D possibly TRBD1 on 5 matching bases. CDR1 is SGHTA, CDR2 FQGTGA, per germline. The V and J ends lost 4 bases and 1 base respectively, with 11 bases between them. The CDR3 consists of 15 residues. CDR3 coding DNA: TGTGCCAGCAGCTCCGGACATCGAAGCAATCAGCCCCAGCATTTT. Amino acid sequence: CASSSGHRSNQPQHF.

The chain links TRBV19 to TRBJ1-1; D unclear. Germline V gives CDR1 LNHDA, CDR2 SQIVND (reference sequence). CDR3 length: 13 amino acids. The germline V and J ends were trimmed by 6 bases and 7 bases, with 15 bases remaining between them. For the CDR3, the DNA is TGTGCCAGTAGCCCGGTGATAAACGGTGAAGCTTTCTTT. Its translation: CASSPVINGEAFF.

This clonotype was detected only a few times. V and J are TRBV7-3 and TRBJ2-5, with 9 bases matching TRBD1. Germline lookup yields CDR1 SGHTA and CDR2 FQGTGA. V lost 5 bases and J lost 4; bases outside the gene matches: 11. The CDR3 has 16 amino acids. The CDR3 region is CASSPLGTGRAETQYF. CDR3 DNA: TGTGCCAGCAGCCCGCTGGGGACAGGGAGGGCAGAGACCCAGTACTTC.

The rearrangement links TRBV4-3 to TRBJ2-5; the D is unclear. Germline V gene sequence: CDR1 LGHNA, CDR2 YSLEER. Trimming took off 4 bases at V and 4 bases at J, with 13 bases between the two ends. This CDR3 spans 14 amino acids. In DNA, the CDR3 is TGCGCCAGCAGCCCTGCTTGGTCTGGAGAGACCCAGTACTTC. Protein sequence: CASSPAWSGETQYF.

The chain is built from TRBV27 and TRBJ2-1; the D gene is possibly TRBD1 (6 bases). Germline V gene sequence: CDR1 MNHEY, CDR2 SMNVEV (reference sequence). This CDR3 region has 17 residues. With 6 bases removed from V and 2 bases from J, the gap between germline ends came to 20 bases. CDR3 coding DNA: TGTGCCAGCAGCCGATGGACAGCCTGGGGAGCCTACAATGAGCAGTTCTTC. Translation gives CASSRWTAWGAYNEQFF.

This rearrangement joins TRBV7-9 to TRBJ2-1; D possibly corresponds to TRBD2 (6 bases). CDR1 and CDR2 (germline): SEHNR, FQNEAQ (reference sequence). V lost 5 bases, J lost 6 bases, and 17 bases lay in between. This CDR3 comprises 15 residues. CDR3 in DNA: TGTGCCAGCAGCCCCGCGACGGGAGCGACCAATGAGCAGTTCTTC. Translated, it gives CASSPATGATNEQFF. Combining the CDR3 with reference TRBV7-9 and TRBJ2-1 gives the whole variable domain DTGVSQNPRHKITKRGQNVTFRCDPISEHNRLYWYRQTLGQGPEFLTYFQNEAQLEKSRLLSDRFSAERPKGSFSTLEIQRTEQGDSAMYLCASSPATGATNEQFFGPGTRLTVL.

This chain joins TRBV11-1 and TRBJ2-3, with a weak D call TRBD1 (6 bases). Germline V gene lookup returns CDR1 SGHAT and CDR2 FQDESV (reference sequence). Trimming shortened V by 5 bases and J by 0 bases, and 12 bases separated the two germline ends. The CDR3 consists of 15 residues. The CDR3 DNA is TGTGCCAGCAGCGAAGGACAGTACAGCACAGATACGCAGTATTTT. Its translation: CASSEGQYSTDTQYF.

This chain joins TRBV12-5 and TRBJ2-2; D perhaps matches TRBD2 (5 bases). Per the germline V gene, CDR1 is LGHNT and CDR2 is FRNRAP. The V end lost 0 bases, the J end lost 9 bases, and 20 bases lay between the germline ends. This CDR3 has 17 residues. This CDR3 is CASGLVEGDTRQRELFF. CDR3 nucleotide sequence: TGTGCTAGTGGTTTGGTAGAGGGTGACACCAGGCAGAGGGAGCTGTTTTTT.

This chain uses TRBV7-2 with TRBJ2-3, with a weak D call TRBD1 (6 bases). V was clipped by 5 bases and J by 6 bases, with 18 bases between them. The CDR3 length is 15 residues. CDR1 and CDR2 from the germline V gene are SGHTA and FQGNSA. The CDR3 nucleotides are TGTGCCAGCAGCACCCGGGACATCCTCACGGATACGCAGTATTTT. Amino acids: CASSTRDILTDTQYF.

The rearrangement links TRBV19 to TRBJ2-3; no clear D gene. Trimming took off 8 bases at V and 0 bases at J, with 12 bases between the two ends. Germline V gene data show CDR1 as LNHDA and CDR2 as SQIVND (reference sequence). The CDR3 runs 14 residues. The CDR3 loop is CASQPGYSTDTQYF. The CDR3 DNA is TGTGCCAGTCAACCGGGCTATAGCACAGATACGCAGTATTTT.

The gene calls are TRBV7-8 and TRBJ2-6; a weak D match, TRBD2 (5 bases). The CDR3 covers 17 residues. With 2 bases removed from V and 1 base from J, the gap between germline ends came to 12 bases. Germline V gives CDR1 SGHVS, CDR2 FQNEAQ. The DNA for the CDR3 is TGTGCCAGCAGCTTAAGAGGGCCCTATTCTGGGGCCAACGTCCTGACTTTC. Its protein is CASSLRGPYSGANVLTF.

V usage is TRBV6-2 or TRBV6-3 and J usage is TRBJ1-5; 8 positions match TRBD1. J lost 7 bases, V lost 5 bases, and 7 bases had no gene match. Germline CDR1 is MNHEY and CDR2 is SVGEGT. The CDR3 runs 14 residues. The CDR3 spells CASSPTGVWQPQHF. DNA for the CDR3: TGTGCCAGCAGTCCGACAGGGGTTTGGCAGCCCCAGCATTTT.

The gene calls are TRBV10-3 and TRBJ2-3; D not certain. The CDR3 runs to 12 residues. CDR1 is ENHRY and CDR2 is SYGVKD in the germline V gene. Trimming stripped 6 bases from V and 4 bases from J, with 8 bases between. Here the CDR3 reads CAIRLTSDTQYF. The CDR3 nucleotides are TGTGCCATCAGGTTGACGTCAGATACGCAGTATTTT.

This clonotype was found many times. This chain joins TRBV7-2 and TRBJ2-5; TRBD2 matches 12 bases. Germline lookup yields CDR1 SGHTA and CDR2 FQGNSA. The length of the CDR3 is 17 residues. The J segment lost 9 bases and the V segment lost 1 base, leaving 12 bases of the junction unmatched. The CDR3 protein is CASSLGLAGGLGMAQYF. CDR3 DNA sequence: TGTGCCAGCAGCTTAGGGCTAGCGGGGGGGTTAGGGATGGCCCAGTACTTC.

The chain recombines TRBV7-9 with TRBJ1-1; no clear D gene. With 2 bases removed from V and 1 base from J, the gap between germline ends came to 8 bases. From germline, CDR1 is SEHNR and CDR2 FQNEAQ (reference sequence). The CDR3 covers 14 residues. CDR3 in amino acids: CASSLIGENTEAFF. The CDR3 nucleotides are TGTGCCAGCAGCTTAATTGGGGAGAACACTGAAGCTTTCTTT.

The chain combines TRBV7-6 with TRBJ2-7; perhaps TRBD1 as D (6 bases). Looked up from germline, CDR1 is SGHVS and CDR2 is FNYEAQ. The V and J ends lost 5 bases and 3 bases respectively, with 11 bases between them. The CDR3 has 13 amino acids. The CDR3 nucleotides read TGTGCCAGCAGCGTCGGACAGCTCTACGAGCAGTACTTC. This encodes CASSVGQLYEQYF.

The CDR3 coding sequence is TGTGCCAGCAGTGATGGCCTGGGGGACCGAGCCATGAACACTGAAGCTTTCTTT. Translation: CASSDGLGDRAMNTEAFF. The rearrangement joins TRBV6-1 to TRBJ1-1; D may be TRBD1 (5 bases). Trimming pared 3 bases from V and 0 bases from J, leaving 20 bases between. This CDR3 has 18 amino acids. CDR1 is MNHNS and CDR2 is SASEGT in the germline V gene.

The V call is TRBV6-5, the J call TRBJ2-2; D is unclear. Per the germline V gene, CDR1 is MNHEY and CDR2 is SVGAGI. The CDR3 loop spans 14 amino acids. Trimming shortened V by 0 bases and J by 2 bases, and 4 bases separated the two germline ends. CDR3 nucleotide sequence: TGTGCCAGCAGTTACTCGAGAAACACCGGGGAGCTGTTTTTT. Translation: CASSYSRNTGELFF.

This clonotype was found a few times. This rearrangement joins TRBV12-3 or TRBV12-4 to TRBJ2-6; D perhaps matches TRBD1 (6 bases). The CDR3 loop spans 17 amino acids. Deletions cut 3 bases from V and 4 bases from J, with 16 bases between. The DNA for the CDR3 is TGTGCCAGCAGTTTTTCAGGGGACGGCGGCGGGGCCAACGTCCTGACTTTC. Its protein product is CASSFSGDGGGANVLTF.

This clonotype was recorded once. This chain uses TRBV4-1 with TRBJ1-6; no clear D gene. The CDR3 is 16 residues long. Trimming took off 6 bases at V and 4 bases at J, with 16 bases between the two ends. The V gene's germline CDR1 is MGHRA and CDR2 YSYEKL. The CDR3 sequence is CASSPTRREYNSPLHF. In DNA form, the CDR3 reads TGCGCCAGCAGTCCTACCCGACGGGAATATAATTCACCCCTCCACTTT.

This clonotype was seen many times. The J gene is TRBJ1-5, the V gene TRBV7-2, with TRBD1 identical over 8 bases. The CDR3 spans 14 residues. Germline trimming cut 6 bases from V and 7 bases from J; bases unmatched to any gene: 8. CDR1 and CDR2 (germline): SGHTA, FQGNSA. The CDR3: CASSLQGAKQPQHF. The CDR3, as DNA: TGTGCCAGCAGTCTCCAGGGGGCGAAGCAGCCCCAGCATTTT.

This clonotype came up a few times. The chain recombines TRBV7-8 with TRBJ1-2; perhaps TRBD1 as D (6 bases). CDR1 is SGHVS, CDR2 FQNEAQ, per germline. The CDR3 loop spans 15 amino acids. The germline V and J ends were trimmed by 5 bases and 8 bases, with 21 bases remaining between them. This CDR3 reads CASSPGGGAFKGYTF. The CDR3 nucleotides are TGTGCCAGCAGCCCCGGTGGGGGGGCCTTTAAGGGCTACACCTTC.

The chain combines TRBV19 with TRBJ2-1, with a weak D call TRBD2 (7 bases). This CDR3 comprises 16 residues. Germline V lookup: CDR1 LNHDA, CDR2 SQIVND (reference sequence). Trimming took off 3 bases at V and 5 bases at J, with 17 bases between the two ends. CDR3 DNA: TGTGCCAGTAGTATCCGTCGGCGGGGGCCTAACAATGAGCAGTTCTTC. Its translation is CASSIRRRGPNNEQFF.

There are many counts of this clonotype. This rearrangement joins TRBV6-5 to TRBJ2-5; D remains ambiguous. In germline, CDR1 is MNHEY, CDR2 SVGAGI. The ends were cut back, 2 bases at V and 0 bases at J, with 4 bases in the middle. The CDR3 is made up of 13 amino acids. This CDR3 is CASSYGYQETQYF. The CDR3 nucleotides read TGTGCCAGCAGTTACGGGTACCAAGAGACCCAGTACTTC.

The genes are TRBV19 and TRBJ2-7; D possibly corresponds to TRBD2 (5 bases). Trimming left V 6 bases short and J 0 bases short, with 15 bases between. The germline gives CDR1 LNHDA, CDR2 SQIVND (reference sequence). The CDR3 totals 15 residues. The CDR3 region has the DNA TGTGCCAGTAGCCCCTCTATCGGGGACTCCTACGAGCAGTACTTC. Translating it yields CASSPSIGDSYEQYF.

This clonotype appeared a few times. This sequence joins TRBV19 and TRBJ1-5; D call uncertain. This CDR3 contains 14 residues. V lost 3 bases and J 4 bases, leaving 10 bases between the germline ends. The germline gives CDR1 LNHDA, CDR2 SQIVND (reference sequence). CDR3 sequence reads: CASSIDRLNQPQHF. The CDR3 DNA sequence: TGTGCCAGTAGTATCGACCGATTAAATCAGCCCCAGCATTTT.

The sample holds a few counts of this clonotype. This chain links TRBV12-3 or TRBV12-4 with TRBJ2-2, with a weak D call TRBD1 (6 bases). V lost 5 bases and J 5 bases, leaving 9 bases between the germline ends. This CDR3 has 13 amino acids. This CDR3 is CASSTGKTGELFF. The CDR3 DNA is TGTGCCAGCAGTACAGGGAAAACCGGGGAGCTGTTTTTT.

This chain uses TRBV7-9 with TRBJ2-1; D gene uncertain. CDR1 SEHNR and CDR2 FQNEAQ come from the germline V gene (reference sequence). The CDR3 sequence is 15 residues long. Trimming took off 4 bases at V and 3 bases at J, with 13 bases between the two ends. CDR3 amino acids: CASSSATGLYNEQFF. In DNA, the CDR3 is TGTGCCAGCAGCTCGGCCACGGGCCTCTACAATGAGCAGTTCTTC.

This clonotype was seen more than once but under ten times. The genes are TRBV6-6 and TRBJ1-1, with TRBD1 matching 8 bases. The germline gives CDR1 MNHNY, CDR2 SVGAGI (reference sequence). V lost 2 bases, J lost 6 bases, and 5 bases stayed unmatched. The CDR3 consists of 14 residues. Written as DNA, the CDR3 is TGTGCCAGCAGTTACCAGGGGGCGTCCTCTGAAGCTTTCTTT. It specifies CASSYQGASSEAFF.